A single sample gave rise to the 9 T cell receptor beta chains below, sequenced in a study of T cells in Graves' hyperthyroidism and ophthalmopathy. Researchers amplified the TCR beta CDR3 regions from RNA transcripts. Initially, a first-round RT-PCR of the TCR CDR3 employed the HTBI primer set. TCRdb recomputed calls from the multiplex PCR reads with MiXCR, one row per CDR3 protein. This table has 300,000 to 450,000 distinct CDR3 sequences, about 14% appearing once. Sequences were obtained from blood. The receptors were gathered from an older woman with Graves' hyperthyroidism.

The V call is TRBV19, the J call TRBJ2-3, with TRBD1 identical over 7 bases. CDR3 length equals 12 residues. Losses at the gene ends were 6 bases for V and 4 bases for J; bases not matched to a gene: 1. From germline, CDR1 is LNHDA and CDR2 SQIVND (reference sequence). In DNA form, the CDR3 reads TGTGCCAGTAGAACAGGGGCAGATACGCAGTATTTT. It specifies CASRTGADTQYF.

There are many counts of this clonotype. In DNA, the CDR3 is TGTGCCAGCAGCGCCTGGGACAGGGGAAGCTCCTACGAGCAGTACTTC. Protein product: CASSAWDRGSSYEQYF. The genes are TRBV11-2 and TRBJ2-7; 10 nucleotides line up with TRBD1. CDR3 length: 16 amino acids. Germline assignment: CDR1 SGHAT and CDR2 FQNNGV. Trimming cost V 5 bases and J 0 bases; bases outside gene matches: 7.

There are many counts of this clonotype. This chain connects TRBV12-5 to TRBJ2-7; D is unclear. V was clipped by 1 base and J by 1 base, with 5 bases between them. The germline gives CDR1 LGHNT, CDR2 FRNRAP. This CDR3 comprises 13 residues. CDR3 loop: CASGLGPSYEQYF. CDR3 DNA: TGTGCTAGTGGTTTGGGACCTTCCTACGAGCAGTACTTC.

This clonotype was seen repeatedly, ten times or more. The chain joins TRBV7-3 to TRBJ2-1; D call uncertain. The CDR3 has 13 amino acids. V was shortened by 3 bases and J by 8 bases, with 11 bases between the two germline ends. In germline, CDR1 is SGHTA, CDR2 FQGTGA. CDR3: CASSLSDPHEQFF. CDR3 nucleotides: TGTGCCAGCAGCTTGTCAGATCCCCATGAGCAGTTCTTC.

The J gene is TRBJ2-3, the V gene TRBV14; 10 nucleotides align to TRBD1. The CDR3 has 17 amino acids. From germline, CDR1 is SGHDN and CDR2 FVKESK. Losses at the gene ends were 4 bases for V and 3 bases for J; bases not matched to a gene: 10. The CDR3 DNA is TGTGCCAGCAGCCCTGGAGACAGGGGGCTAAGAACAGATACGCAGTATTTT. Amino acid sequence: CASSPGDRGLRTDTQYF. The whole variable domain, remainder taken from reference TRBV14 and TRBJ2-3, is EAGVTQFPSHSVIEKGQTVTLRCDPISGHDNLYWYRRVMGKEIKFLLHFVKESKQDESGMPNNRFLAERTGGTYSTLKVQPAELEDSGVYFCASSPGDRGLRTDTQYFGPGTRLTVL.

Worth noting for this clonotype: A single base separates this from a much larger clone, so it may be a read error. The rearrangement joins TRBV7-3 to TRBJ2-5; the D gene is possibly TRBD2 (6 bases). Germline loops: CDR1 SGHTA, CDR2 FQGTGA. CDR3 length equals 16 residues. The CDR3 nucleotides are TGTGCCAGCAGCCCCCCCTTAGCGGCGGCCCAAGGGACCCAGTACTTC. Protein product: CASSPPLAAAQGTQYF.

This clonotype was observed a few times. The CDR3 is CAIREGSETQYF. The DNA of the CDR3 is TGTGCCATCCGCGAGGGAAGCGAGACCCAGTACTTC. The genes are TRBV10-3 and TRBJ2-5; possible D gene TRBD2, 5 bases. The CDR3 is 12 residues long. The V end lost 8 bases, the J end lost 5 bases, and 12 bases lay between the germline ends. CDR1 ENHRY and CDR2 SYGVKD come from the germline V gene.

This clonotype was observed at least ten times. CDR3 nucleotide sequence: TGTGCCAGCAGCCAAGCAGGGGGTGCCGGGGAGCTGTTTTTT. It encodes CASSQAGGAGELFF. This chain uses TRBV3-1 with TRBJ2-2; 7 positions match TRBD1. Germline V lookup: CDR1 LGHDT, CDR2 YNNKEL (reference sequence). V trimming: 1 base; J trimming: 6 bases; junction bases outside the gene matches: 2. The length of the CDR3 is 14 residues.

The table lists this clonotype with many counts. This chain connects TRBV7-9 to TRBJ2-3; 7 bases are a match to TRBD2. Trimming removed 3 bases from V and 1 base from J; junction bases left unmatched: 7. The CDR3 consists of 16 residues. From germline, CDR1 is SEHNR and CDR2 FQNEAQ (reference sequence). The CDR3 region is CASSFSWGRGTDTQYF. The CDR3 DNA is TGTGCCAGCAGCTTCAGTTGGGGGAGGGGCACAGATACGCAGTATTTT.